This T cell receptor beta chain comes out of a study of T cell therapy after organ transplantation. Study in general: Therapy products were autologous CMV-specific T cells, peptide-expanded for roughly two weeks. After therapy, patients were monitored for around 29 weeks.

Study findings and constraints: Antirejection and antiviral medication effects could not be assessed.

This CDR3 is 18 amino acids long. Germline CDR1 reads SNHLY; CDR2 reads FYNNEI. Trimming took 5 bases from V and 0 from J; bases not matched to a gene: 12. Time point given: 20-29 weeks after completion of therapy. Worth noting for this clone: Its matching antigen is unknown.

This table comes from immunoSEQ multiplex PCR, and its TCRdb copy is limited to in-frame clones, with some not included. The sample lists about 17,000 clones; about 85% were seen once. The V gene is TRBV2, the J gene TRBJ1-5; TRBD1 matches 8 bases. Sequenced here: CD8+ T cells from blood, sampled after autologous CMV-specific T cell therapy. The TCR originated in a human patient who had received a solid organ transplant and had CMV disease. T cells may partly derive from the graft donor. CDR3 in amino acids: CASSTDRGTGRSNQPQHF. Written as DNA, the CDR3 is TGTGCCAGCAGTACCGACAGGGGTACGGGTCGTAGCAATCAGCCCCAGCATTTT.